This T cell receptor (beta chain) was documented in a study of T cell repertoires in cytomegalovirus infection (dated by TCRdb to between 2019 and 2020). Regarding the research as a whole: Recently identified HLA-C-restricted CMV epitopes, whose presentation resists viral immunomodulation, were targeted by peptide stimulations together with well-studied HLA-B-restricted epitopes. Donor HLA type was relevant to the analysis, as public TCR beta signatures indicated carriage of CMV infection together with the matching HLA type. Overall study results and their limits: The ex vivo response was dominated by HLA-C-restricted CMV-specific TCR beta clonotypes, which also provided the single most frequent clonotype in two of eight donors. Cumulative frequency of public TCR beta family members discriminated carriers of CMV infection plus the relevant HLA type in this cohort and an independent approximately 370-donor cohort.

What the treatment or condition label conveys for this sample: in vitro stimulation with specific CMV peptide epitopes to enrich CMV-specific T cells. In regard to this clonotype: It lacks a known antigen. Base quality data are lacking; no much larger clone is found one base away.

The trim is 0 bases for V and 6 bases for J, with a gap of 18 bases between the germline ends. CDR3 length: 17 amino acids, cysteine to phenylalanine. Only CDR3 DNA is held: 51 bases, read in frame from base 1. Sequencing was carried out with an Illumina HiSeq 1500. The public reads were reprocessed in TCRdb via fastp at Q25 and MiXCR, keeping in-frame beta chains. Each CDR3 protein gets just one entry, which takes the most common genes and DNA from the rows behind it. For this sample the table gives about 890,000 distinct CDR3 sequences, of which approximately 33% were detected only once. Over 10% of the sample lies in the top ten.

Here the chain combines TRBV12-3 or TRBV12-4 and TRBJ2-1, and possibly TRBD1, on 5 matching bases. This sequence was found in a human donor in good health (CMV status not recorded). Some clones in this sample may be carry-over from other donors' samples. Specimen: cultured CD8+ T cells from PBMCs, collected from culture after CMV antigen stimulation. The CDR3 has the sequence CASSLAQFRVVGNEQFF. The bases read TGTGCCAGCAGTTTAGCGCAGTTCAGGGTAGTGGGCAATGAGCAGTTCTTC.